This T cell receptor beta chain was sequenced in a study of Tregs in tolerant kidney transplant recipients. Study observations and caveats: Activated donor B cell expansion appeared to reveal the most relevant donor-specific TCRbeta repertoire.

Recipients received nonmyeloablative bone marrow transplants from related graft donors, with transient mixed chimerism. Thawed PBMCs were FACS-sorted into unstimulated CD4+CD25+CD127- regulatory T cells, CD4+CD25- non-regulatory cells, CD4 and CD8 cells. Sequenced by immunoSEQ multiplex PCR; TCRdb stores in-frame clones only, minus some. The sample holds 75,000 to 100,000 clones, 93% seen once. V lost 1 base to trimming and J lost 6 bases, with 13 bases between them. This CDR3 comprises 15 residues. The germline V gene has CDR1 MDHEN and CDR2 SYDVKM. Of note for this clone: The antigen remains undetermined.

The chain carries TRBV28 and TRBJ1-3, with a weak D call TRBD1 (6 bases). This TCR derives from a human patient who received a combined kidney and bone marrow transplant. Some T cells may be graft donor cells. Sample: CD4+ T cells from blood (PBMCs), taken 12 months after the transplant. The CDR3 reads CASSLYGGPKNTIYF. CDR3 DNA sequence: TGTGCCAGCAGTTTATACGGGGGGCCTAAAAACACCATATATTTT.